Shown below are 20 T cell receptor beta chains from a single sample sequenced in a study of T-cell reconstitution after alpha-beta-depleted transplantation in children (TCRdb year 2016). Preparation of the library involved PCR. Instrument on record: Illumina HiSeq 2500. To normalize quantification of the TCRbeta repertoire, the TCR libraries were built with molecular barcoding that relied on unique molecular identifiers. TCRdb reprocessing: public reads trimmed at Q25 with fastp, clones called with MiXCR, in-frame beta chains kept. Merged by CDR3 protein, the rows form single entries marked with the most common genes and DNA. This sample holds hundreds of thousands of distinct CDR3 sequences; 6.5% to 9% were observed only once. 6.3% of the sample rests with the top ten. The treatment or condition label here, explained by the study, means: allogeneic hematopoietic cell transplantation with graft depleted of TCRalphabeta T cells and CD19 B cells.

The starting material was PBMCs, mostly from graft donor cells, obtained 180 days after TCRalphabeta/CD19-depleted stem cell transplant. These TCRs come from a male patient aged 10 to 17 who had a stem cell transplant for acute lymphoblastic leukemia, so the T cells may come from the graft donor.

This clonotype came up a few times. This chain links TRBV7-9 with TRBJ1-1, with D tentatively TRBD1 (5 bases). The CDR3 contains 15 residues. Germline V lookup: CDR1 SEHNR, CDR2 FQNEAQ (reference sequence). Trimming took 3 bases from V and 5 from J, leaving 16 bases between them. Here the CDR3 reads CASSFSGGAGTEAFF. For the CDR3, the DNA is TGTGCCAGCAGCTTTTCGGGTGGGGCGGGGACTGAAGCTTTCTTT. Full variable domain (outside the CDR3, taken from reference TRBV7-9 and TRBJ1-1): DTGVSQNPRHKITKRGQNVTFRCDPISEHNRLYWYRQTLGQGPEFLTYFQNEAQLEKSRLLSDRFSAERPKGSFSTLEIQRTEQGDSAMYLCASSFSGGAGTEAFFGQGTRLTVV.

Ten or more counts support this clonotype. The chain has TRBV2 and TRBJ2-2, with D possibly matching TRBD2 (6 bases). Germline-derived CDR1 and CDR2 are SNHLY and FYNNEI. The CDR3 contains 15 residues. Trimming took 9 bases from V and 4 from J, leaving 18 bases between them. The CDR3 DNA reads as TGTGCCAGTCTACGGGAGCCCTTGAGCACCGGGGAGCTGTTTTTT. Protein: CASLREPLSTGELFF. Full variable domain (remainder filled in from reference TRBV2 and TRBJ2-2): EPEVTQTPSHQVTQMGQEVILRCVPISNHLYFYWYRQILGQKVEFLVSFYNNEISEKSEIFDDQFSVERPDGSNFTLKIRSTKLEDSAMYFCASLREPLSTGELFFGEGSRLTVL.

This clonotype was seen ten or more times. The chain has TRBV5-1 and TRBJ1-1; D remains unclear. CDR1 and CDR2 (germline): SGHRS, YFSETQ. The length of the CDR3 is 13 residues. V was cut by 1 base and J by 8 bases, with 12 bases left in between. CDR3 in DNA: TGCGCCAGCAGCTTGCCGAAGGGAGGCGAAGCTTTCTTT. As protein: CASSLPKGGEAFF.

This clonotype was picked up a small number of times. V and J are TRBV7-2 and TRBJ1-5, with 7 positions matching TRBD1. Per the germline V gene, CDR1 is SGHTA and CDR2 is FQGNSA. This CDR3 has 14 residues. The trim removed 5 bases at V and 7 bases at J, leaving 8 bases unmatched. In nucleotides, the CDR3 is TGTGCCAGCAGCCATGGGACAGTTCAGCAGCCCCAGCATTTT. The encoded protein is CASSHGTVQQPQHF.

The J gene is TRBJ1-5, the V gene TRBV28; D not certain. The germline gives CDR1 MDHEN, CDR2 SYDVKM. V was shortened by 10 bases and J by 0 bases, with 16 bases between the two germline ends. This CDR3 contains 15 residues. The CDR3 here is CAMGPRAYSNQPQHF. CDR3 sequence (DNA): TGTGCCATGGGCCCGAGGGCTTATAGCAATCAGCCCCAGCATTTT.

This clonotype was found many times. The chain recombines TRBV9 with TRBJ2-1, with D hard to call. CDR1 and CDR2 from the germline V gene are SGDLS and YYNGEE. V gave up 0 bases and J gave up 0 bases, with 10 bases separating them. This CDR3 is built from 16 residues. The chain's CDR3 is CASSVAGRLSYNEQFF. DNA for the CDR3: TGTGCCAGCAGCGTAGCAGGCAGACTCTCCTACAATGAGCAGTTCTTC.

This clonotype was detected many times. CDR3 sequence: CASSPPGTVSSYEQYF. The CDR3 nucleotides are TGTGCCAGCTCACCACCCGGGACGGTGAGCTCCTACGAGCAGTACTTC. The chain uses TRBV18 and TRBJ2-7; D might be TRBD1 or TRBD2, each matching 5 bases. This CDR3 has 16 amino acids. CDR1 and CDR2 from the germline V gene are KGHSH and LQKENI. V was clipped by 0 bases and J by 0 bases, with 12 bases between them.

This clonotype was observed many times. The rearrangement links TRBV24-1 to TRBJ2-2, with D possibly TRBD1 on 6 matching bases. This CDR3 is built from 15 residues. Per germline, CDR1 KGHDR and CDR2 SFDVKD. Trimming cost V 1 base and J 5 bases, with 10 bases left between them. CDR3 amino acids: CATSDLRDITGELFF. In nucleotides, the CDR3 is TGTGCCACCAGTGATTTAAGGGACATAACCGGGGAGCTGTTTTTT.

In this sample, this clonotype turned up many times. The chain couples TRBV7-6 to TRBJ2-3; 7 bases fit TRBD1. The CDR3 covers 16 residues. V lost 1 base and J lost 1; bases outside the gene matches: 5. CDR1 and CDR2 from the germline V gene are SGHVS and FNYEAQ. CDR3: CASSLVGDRGTDTQYF. CDR3 coding DNA: TGTGCCAGCAGCTTAGTAGGTGACAGGGGCACAGATACGCAGTATTTT.

This clonotype was seen ten or more times. The chain employs TRBV12-3 or TRBV12-4 and TRBJ2-7; 7 bases are a match to TRBD1. V gave up 5 bases and J gave up 6 bases; unmatched junction bases: 10. The length of the CDR3 is 14 residues. CDR3 sequence reads: CASSTRDSSSEQYF. The DNA for the CDR3 is TGTGCCAGCAGTACCAGGGACAGCAGCAGCGAGCAGTACTTC.

Concerning this clonotype: Just one base apart from a much larger clone, this may be a read error. This chain uses TRBV6-1 with TRBJ2-1, with D possibly matching TRBD2 (5 bases). This CDR3 spans 14 amino acids. Germline V lookup: CDR1 MNHNS, CDR2 SASEGT. The CDR3 is CASGGWTSYNDQFF. CDR3 sequence (DNA): TGTGCCAGCGGAGGATGGACTTCCTACAATGACCAGTTCTTC.

Ten or more counts support this clonotype. The rearrangement uses TRBV20-1 and TRBJ2-3, with 16 bases identical to TRBD2. The CDR3 spans 20 residues. The V segment lost 4 bases and the J segment 5 bases; nucleotides outside the gene matches: 18. In germline, CDR1 is DFQATT, CDR2 SNEGSKA (reference sequence). CDR3 region: CSAIRRMFGTSGRAVDTQYF. The CDR3 nucleotides read TGCAGTGCTATCCGTCGAATGTTCGGGACTAGCGGGAGGGCCGTAGATACGCAGTATTTT.

This clonotype was recorded at least ten times. The V and J genes are TRBV12-3 or TRBV12-4 and TRBJ2-5, with D perhaps being TRBD1 or TRBD2 (5 bases each). The V end was cut by 3 bases, the J end by 5 bases, with 13 bases between. CDR3 length equals 14 residues. CDR3 protein: CASSFQGGGETQYF. The CDR3 DNA follows: TGTGCCAGCAGTTTCCAGGGTGGCGGGGAGACCCAGTACTTC.

This clonotype came up many times. This chain uses TRBV6-5 with TRBJ2-1; D gene ambiguous. Germline CDR1 and CDR2: MNHEY and SVGAGI. The CDR3 has 14 residues. Trimming pared 0 bases from V and 3 bases from J, leaving 6 bases between. CDR3 in amino acids: CASSYSESYNEQFF. CDR3 nucleotides: TGTGCCAGCAGTTACTCGGAAAGCTACAATGAGCAGTTCTTC.

This chain joins TRBV5-1 and TRBJ2-5; 7 bases are shared with TRBD1. V trimming: 6 bases; J trimming: 4 bases; junction bases outside the gene matches: 15. CDR3 length equals 16 residues. The germline V gene encodes CDR1 SGHRS and CDR2 YFSETQ. CDR3 sequence: CASTWGMTGIGETQYF. The CDR3 region has the DNA TGCGCCAGCACCTGGGGTATGACAGGGATCGGAGAGACCCAGTACTTC. The variable domain in full, completed from reference TRBV5-1 and TRBJ2-5, reads KAGVTQTPRYLIKTRGQQVTLSCSPISGHRSVSWYQQTPGQGLQFLFEYFSETQRNKGNFPGRFSGRQFSNSRSEMNVSTLELGDSALYLCASTWGMTGIGETQYFGPGTRLLVL.

This clonotype was seen many times. The chain is built from TRBV6-1 and TRBJ2-7, with 11 nucleotides matching TRBD2. This CDR3 region has 15 residues. Germline lookup yields CDR1 MNHNS and CDR2 SASEGT. Losses at the gene ends were 5 bases for V and 1 base for J; bases not matched to a gene: 4. The CDR3 protein is CASSLTSGSSYEQYF. The DNA of the CDR3 is TGTGCCAGCAGTCTCACTAGCGGGAGTTCCTACGAGCAGTACTTC.

In this sample, this clonotype turned up many times. The chain combines TRBV6-5 with TRBJ2-7, with D possibly TRBD1 on 6 matching bases. In germline, CDR1 is MNHEY, CDR2 SVGAGI. V was shortened by 3 bases and J by 3 bases, with 15 bases between the two germline ends. This CDR3 has 15 amino acids. CDR3 region: CASSYLTGGFYEQYF. The CDR3 DNA sequence: TGTGCCAGCAGTTATTTGACAGGAGGTTTCTACGAGCAGTACTTC.

There are many counts of this clonotype. The chain joins TRBV20-1 to TRBJ2-5; 8 nucleotides line up with TRBD1. CDR3 length equals 12 residues. J was trimmed by 3 bases and V by 5 bases; bases with no gene match: 2. Germline V gives CDR1 DFQATT, CDR2 SNEGSKA (reference sequence). CDR3 region: CSAPDREETQYF. Here the CDR3 DNA reads TGCAGTGCTCCGGACAGGGAAGAGACCCAGTACTTC.

This chain links TRBV5-3 with TRBJ2-5, with TRBD2 matching over 7 bases. TRBV5-3 is an ORF, with its function uncertain. Trimming removed 8 bases from V and 4 bases from J; junction bases left unmatched: 20. CDR3 size: 17 residues. CDR3 DNA sequence: TGTGCCAGGAGCCCGGGGCCAAAGCGGGGCGAGGGAGAGACCCAGTACTTC. Amino acid sequence: CARSPGPKRGEGETQYF.

The gene calls are TRBV19 and TRBJ1-1, with D possibly TRBD1 on 5 matching bases. CDR3 length: 13 amino acids. Germline loops: CDR1 LNHDA, CDR2 SQIVND (reference sequence). The germline V and J ends were trimmed by 2 bases and 10 bases, with 14 bases remaining between them. CDR3 nucleotides: TGTGCCAGTAGTATAAATAGGGGCCCTGCAGCTTTCTTT. Translating gives CASSINRGPAAFF.